This TCR beta chain was retrieved from a study of cytomegalovirus exposure and HLA in healthy donors. Whole-study findings and limits: Evidence from a later analysis indicated that most CMV-associated TCR beta chains looked HLA-restricted.

With regard to this clone: Its antigen is unknown.

The PCR was carried out with 60 Vbeta primers and 13 Jbeta primers. Assay: immunoSEQ multiplex PCR; the TCRdb copy retains only in-frame clones and omits some. This sample's table reports about 160,000 clones. Trimming pared 8 bases from V and 0 bases from J, leaving 10 bases between. CDR1 and CDR2 from the germline V gene are MNHEY and SVGAGI. The CDR3 has 13 amino acids. The sequenced sample was PBMCs. This clonotype was obtained from a man aged 25 to 45 in good health and CMV-seronegative. J is TRBJ1-1 and V is TRBV6-5; no firm D call. The CDR3: CASFGFLNTEAFF. CDR3 nucleotide sequence: TGTGCCAGCTTCGGTTTCCTGAACACTGAAGCTTTCTTT.